These 28 T cell receptor beta chains originate from one sample sequenced in a study of blood T cell repertoires in COVID-19. The repertoire was sequenced with immunoSEQ multiplex PCR; TCRdb's copy has only in-frame clones and lacks some. The table records about 80,000 clones, approximately 80% of them present only once. Input material: peripheral blood. All receptors come from a human donor in a cohort sampled during active COVID-19.

This chain connects TRBV7-9 to TRBJ1-2, with 7 nucleotides matching TRBD1. The J segment lost 2 bases and the V segment lost 5 bases, leaving 2 bases of the junction unmatched. Germline values: CDR1 SEHNR, CDR2 FQNEAQ (reference sequence). The CDR3 is made up of 13 amino acids. CDR3 nucleotides: TGTGCCAGCAGCGCGACAGGGAACTATGGCTACACCTTC. This translates into CASSATGNYGYTF.

J is TRBJ2-7 and V is TRBV21-1; the DNA was not compared with TRBD1, the D call given in the table. TRBV21-1 is flagged as a pseudogene. The CDR3 length is 16 residues. The CDR3 DNA reads as TGTGCCAGCAGCAGACGGCTAGGGACAGGACACTACGAGCAGTACTTC. This sequence encodes CASSRRLGTGHYEQYF.

CDR3 DNA sequence: TGTGCCAGCAGCGTAGCGGGGGGGCTAGATACGCAGTATTTT. This codes for CASSVAGGLDTQYF. The rearrangement links TRBV9 to TRBJ2-3; 8 bases match TRBD2. The CDR3 consists of 14 residues. CDR1 and CDR2 (germline): SGDLS, YYNGEE. Trimming at V came to 0 bases and at J to 5 bases, leaving 2 bases not matched to a gene.

This sequence joins TRBV5-6 and TRBJ2-3; D perhaps matches TRBD2 (5 bases). The CDR3 runs to 17 residues. Trimming left V 0 bases short and J 0 bases short, with 14 bases between. Germline CDR1 SGHDT, CDR2 YYEEEE. CDR3 region: CASSLESAATSTDTQYF. Written as DNA, the CDR3 is TGTGCCAGCAGCTTGGAGTCAGCGGCGACCAGCACAGATACGCAGTATTTT.

This clone was observed a single time. The chain joins TRBV2 to TRBJ2-2, with 12 nucleotides matching TRBD2. The germline gives CDR1 SNHLY, CDR2 FYNNEI. Trimming cost V 4 bases and J 5 bases; bases outside gene matches: 5. The CDR3 has 16 residues. Here the CDR3 reads CASSASGRAGTGELFF. The CDR3 DNA reads as TGTGCCAGCAGTGCTAGCGGGAGGGCCGGGACCGGGGAGCTGTTTTTT.

This sequence joins TRBV3-1 (or the pseudogene TRBV3-2) and TRBJ1-1, with unresolved D. V was trimmed by 2 bases and J by 2 bases, leaving 18 bases between them. Germline CDR1 reads LGHDT; CDR2 reads YNNKEL (reference sequence). This CDR3 region has 17 residues. CDR3 sequence reads: CASSQHQVRLFNTEAFF. Written as DNA, the CDR3 is TGTGCCAGCAGCCAACACCAGGTCCGGCTCTTCAACACTGAAGCTTTCTTT.

This clone has just one count. The J gene is TRBJ2-5, the V gene TRBV27, with a possible D match to TRBD1 (8 bases). In germline, CDR1 is MNHEY, CDR2 SMNVEV (reference sequence). This CDR3 has 19 amino acids. V dropped 5 bases and J dropped 4 bases, with 29 bases sitting between them. The CDR3, as DNA: TGTGCCAGCAGTCCTCAGGGGGCTTCCGGGTGGGGAGGGAGAGAGACCCAGTACTTC. Translating gives CASSPQGASGWGGRETQYF.

This clone was seen once. The rearrangement links TRBV14 to TRBJ2-7; D might be TRBD2 (6 bases). The CDR3 totals 14 residues. From germline, CDR1 is SGHDN and CDR2 FVKESK. V was shortened by 3 bases and J by 2 bases, with 11 bases between the two germline ends. CDR3 coding DNA: TGTGCCAGCAGCCAGAGGTGGGGGGCCTACGAGCAGTACTTC. The encoded protein is CASSQRWGAYEQYF.

Only a few counts were recorded for this clone. The rearrangement links TRBV3-1 (or the pseudogene TRBV3-2) to TRBJ2-1; 11 nucleotides agree with TRBD1. Looked up from germline, CDR1 is LGHDT and CDR2 is YNNKEL (reference sequence). V gave up 3 bases and J gave up 8 bases; unmatched junction bases: 6. The CDR3 consists of 15 residues. The CDR3 here is CASSQAGTGGDEQFF. DNA of the CDR3: TGTGCCAGCAGCCAGGCCGGGACAGGGGGGGATGAGCAGTTCTTC.

This chain uses TRBV11-2 with TRBJ2-3; 7 positions agree with TRBD2. V was pared by 5 bases and J by 0 bases, with 14 bases of the junction left unmatched. This CDR3 comprises 18 residues. Germline V gene lookup returns CDR1 SGHAT and CDR2 FQNNGV. CDR3 coding DNA: TGTGCCAGCAGCCCTAGGATTGTCGGGCGGGGGAGCACAGATACGCAGTATTTT. Translation: CASSPRIVGRGSTDTQYF.

The J gene is TRBJ1-2, the V gene TRBV28; no reliable D call. The length of the CDR3 is 14 residues. V shed 2 bases and J shed 2 bases, with 9 bases lying between them. CDR1 is MDHEN and CDR2 is SYDVKM in the germline V gene. CDR3 protein: CASSLAPINYGYTF. In DNA, the CDR3 is TGTGCCAGCAGTTTAGCGCCTATAAACTATGGCTACACCTTC.

The rearrangement links TRBV3-1 (or the pseudogene TRBV3-2) to TRBJ2-7; 7 positions match TRBD1. Germline-derived CDR1 and CDR2 are LGHDT and YNNKEL (reference sequence). J gave up 3 bases and V 3 bases, and 2 bases lay outside the gene matches. This CDR3 spans 13 amino acids. The chain's CDR3 is CASSQRGRYEQYF. CDR3 nucleotide sequence: TGTGCCAGCAGCCAGAGGGGGCGCTACGAGCAGTACTTC.

This chain links TRBV6-5 with TRBJ1-1; TRBD1 might be the D (5 bases). The V gene lost 2 bases and the J gene lost 3 bases, with 10 bases spanning the gap. This CDR3 spans 14 amino acids. The germline CDR1 and CDR2 sequences are MNHEY and SVGAGI. The CDR3 region has the DNA TGTGCCAGCAGTTACGGGGGGGACGACACTGAAGCTTTCTTT. Protein product: CASSYGGDDTEAFF.

The chain uses TRBV27 and TRBJ2-2; D may be TRBD1 (6 bases). Germline V gene lookup returns CDR1 MNHEY and CDR2 SMNVEV (reference sequence). This CDR3 is 20 amino acids long. V was clipped by 3 bases and J by 5 bases, with 28 bases between them. CDR3 amino acids: CASSFSPPFRGPLMTGELFF. As DNA, the CDR3 is TGTGCCAGCAGTTTTTCTCCCCCCTTCAGGGGCCCCCTGATGACCGGGGAGCTGTTTTTT.

The chain joins TRBV18 to TRBJ2-5; 7 bases map to TRBD2. The germline V gene has CDR1 KGHSH and CDR2 LQKENI. Trimming cost V 0 bases and J 5 bases; bases outside gene matches: 9. This CDR3 contains 16 residues. The CDR3 region is CASSPPAAGDHETQYF. In nucleotides, the CDR3 is TGTGCCAGCTCACCACCGGCGGCGGGGGATCATGAGACCCAGTACTTC.

The chain recombines TRBV6-4 with TRBJ2-1; TRBD1 might be the D (6 bases). With 5 bases removed from V and 6 bases from J, the gap between germline ends came to 11 bases. CDR1 is MRHNA, CDR2 SNTAGT, per germline. The CDR3 loop spans 13 amino acids. CDR3 sequence: CASSLVGGNEQFF. CDR3 nucleotide sequence: TGTGCCAGCAGTCTAGTAGGGGGCAATGAGCAGTTCTTC.

The chain uses TRBV30 and TRBJ1-5, with 9 bases fitting TRBD1. CDR3 size: 13 residues. Germline CDR1 reads GTSNPN; CDR2 reads SVGIG (reference sequence). The V segment lost 5 bases and the J segment 7 bases; nucleotides outside the gene matches: 6. CDR3 sequence (DNA): TGTGCCTGGGGAGGACAGGGGAGGCAGCCCCAGCATTTT. Its protein is CAWGGQGRQPQHF.

The CDR3 protein is CASRTSGVGETQYF. The CDR3 bases are TGTGCCAGTAGGACTAGCGGGGTAGGAGAGACCCAGTACTTC. V is TRBV19 and J is TRBJ2-5; 11 nucleotides align to TRBD2. CDR3 size: 14 residues. Germline CDR1 and CDR2: LNHDA and SQIVND (reference sequence). J gave up 4 bases and V 6 bases, and 4 bases lay outside the gene matches.

This chain uses TRBV28 with TRBJ1-3; weak D call: TRBD1 (6 bases). The V and J ends lost 2 bases and 0 bases respectively, with 17 bases between them. The CDR3 spans 18 residues. The V gene's germline CDR1 is MDHEN and CDR2 SYDVKM. CDR3 DNA: TGTGCCAGCAGTTTAGCCACCCTGGGACACCTCTCTGGAAACACCATATATTTT. This gives the protein CASSLATLGHLSGNTIYF. The complete variable domain, with remaining parts taken from reference TRBV28 and TRBJ1-3, reads DVKVTQSSRYLVKRTGEKVFLECVQDMDHENMFWYRQDPGLGLRLIYFSYDVKMKEKGDIPEGYSVSREKKERFSLILESASTNQTSMYLCASSLATLGHLSGNTIYFGEGSWLTVV.

This clone turned up a few times. In DNA form, the CDR3 reads TGTGCCAGCAGCCCACTTAACACTGAAGCTTTCTTT. It translates to CASSPLNTEAFF. This chain links TRBV5-4 with TRBJ1-1; D is unclear. Germline loops: CDR1 SGHNT, CDR2 YYREEE (reference sequence). Between the trimmed V and J ends, which lost 4 bases and 2 bases, there was a span of 6 bases. The CDR3 contains 12 residues.

The chain recombines TRBV28 with TRBJ2-3; 10 bases align to TRBD2. Trimming removed 1 base from V and 2 bases from J; junction bases left unmatched: 15. Germline V gene data show CDR1 as MDHEN and CDR2 as SYDVKM. CDR3 size: 20 residues. DNA for the CDR3: TGTGCCAGCAGTTTATCGGCGCTTAGCGGGGGGCTCCAAGACACAGATACGCAGTATTTT. It translates to CASSLSALSGGLQDTDTQYF.

This chain uses TRBV7-8 with TRBJ1-2; D is uncertain. Germline CDR1 is SGHVS and CDR2 is FQNEAQ. The CDR3 sequence is 14 residues long. The V gene lost 1 base and the J gene lost 5 bases, with 11 bases spanning the gap. The CDR3 loop reads CASSLGAGRYGYTF. The CDR3 DNA follows: TGTGCCAGCAGCTTAGGAGCCGGTAGATATGGCTACACCTTC. Together with reference TRBV7-8 and TRBJ1-2, the CDR3 gives the full variable domain: GAGVSQSPRYKVAKRGQDVALRCDPISGHVSLFWYQQALGQGPEFLTYFQNEAQLDKSGLPSDRFFAERPEGSVSTLKIQRTQQEDSAVYLCASSLGAGRYGYTFGSGTRLTVV.

This rearrangement joins TRBV7-2 to TRBJ1-5; D unclear. Germline V gene data show CDR1 as SGHTA and CDR2 as FQGNSA. This CDR3 region has 13 residues. V was trimmed by 1 base and J by 5 bases, leaving 6 bases between them. This CDR3 reads CASSLVPDQPQHF. As DNA, the CDR3 is TGTGCCAGCAGCTTAGTCCCAGATCAGCCCCAGCATTTT.

This rearrangement joins TRBV7-2 to TRBJ1-3; possibly TRBD1 for D (5 bases). V shed 7 bases and J shed 1 base, with 17 bases lying between them. Germline CDR1 is SGHTA and CDR2 is FQGNSA. The CDR3 loop spans 16 amino acids. CDR3 protein: CASTRGGPGSGNTIYF. As DNA, the CDR3 is TGTGCCAGCACGCGGGGCGGGCCGGGGTCTGGAAACACCATATATTTT.

This sequence joins TRBV12-3 or TRBV12-4 and TRBJ2-1; tentatively, D is TRBD2 (5 bases). V lost 6 bases and J 5 bases, leaving 11 bases between the germline ends. This CDR3 is built from 13 residues. CDR3 amino acids: CASSSSRNNEQFF. CDR3 nucleotides: TGTGCCAGCAGCTCTAGCAGGAACAATGAGCAGTTCTTC.

This clone was seen just once. The chain has TRBV11-1 and TRBJ1-1, with D perhaps matching TRBD1 (5 bases). Germline CDR1 reads SGHAT; CDR2 reads FQDESV (reference sequence). V was clipped by 2 bases and J by 8 bases, with 15 bases between them. The CDR3 is 14 amino acids. The CDR3 sequence: CASSLSEGTWEAFF. Here the CDR3 DNA reads TGTGCCAGCAGCTTATCGGAGGGGACCTGGGAAGCTTTCTTT. Together with reference TRBV11-1 and TRBJ1-1, the CDR3 gives the full variable domain: EAEVAQSPRYKITEKSQAVAFWCDPISGHATLYWYRQILGQGPELLVQFQDESVVDDSQLPKDRFSAERLKGVDSTLKIQPAELGDSAMYLCASSLSEGTWEAFFGQGTRLTVV.

The V gene is TRBV7-3, the J gene TRBJ1-5, with D possibly matching TRBD1 (6 bases). The V end lost 5 bases, the J end lost 10 bases, and 15 bases lay between the germline ends. Germline V gives CDR1 SGHTA, CDR2 FQGTGA. The CDR3 has 13 residues. The CDR3 loop reads CASSLGQGTPQHF. The DNA of the CDR3 is TGTGCCAGCAGCCTCGGGCAGGGGACACCCCAGCATTTT.

The V gene is TRBV6-5, the J gene TRBJ2-7, with 10 bases fitting TRBD1. V gave up 0 bases and J gave up 7 bases; unmatched junction bases: 6. CDR3 length equals 15 residues. The V gene's germline CDR1 is MNHEY and CDR2 SVGAGI. CDR3 region: CASSYSRQGAQEQYF. CDR3 sequence (DNA): TGTGCCAGCAGTTACTCCCGACAGGGGGCACAAGAGCAGTACTTC.